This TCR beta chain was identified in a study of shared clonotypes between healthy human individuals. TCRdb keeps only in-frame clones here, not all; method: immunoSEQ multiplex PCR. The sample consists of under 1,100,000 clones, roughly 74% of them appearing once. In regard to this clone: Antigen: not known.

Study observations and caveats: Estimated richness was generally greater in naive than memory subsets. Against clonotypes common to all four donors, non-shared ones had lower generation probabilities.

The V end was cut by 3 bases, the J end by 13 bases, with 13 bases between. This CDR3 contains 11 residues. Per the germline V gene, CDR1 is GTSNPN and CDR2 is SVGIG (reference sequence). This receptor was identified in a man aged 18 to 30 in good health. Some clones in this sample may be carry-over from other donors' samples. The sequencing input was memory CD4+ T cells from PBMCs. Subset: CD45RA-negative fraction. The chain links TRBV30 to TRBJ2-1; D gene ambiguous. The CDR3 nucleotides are TGTGCCTGGAGCGGTAGAAATCTACAGTTCTTC. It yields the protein CAWSGRNLQFF.